This T cell receptor (beta chain) was profiled in a study of cytomegalovirus exposure and HLA in healthy donors. Some clones are missing from TCRdb's copy, which holds only in-frame ones; the method was immunoSEQ multiplex PCR. The sample comprises 150,000 to 200,000 clones, around 86% of which are singletons, and more than 1.1% rests with the top ten. V shed 5 bases and J shed 0 bases, with 5 bases lying between them. Germline assignment: CDR1 SGHAT and CDR2 FQNNGV. This CDR3 spans 12 amino acids. An approximately 120-subject validation cohort, separate from the roughly 670-subject first cohort, supplied the donors.

This chain links TRBV11-2 with TRBJ2-7; D is ambiguous. The TCR was taken from a woman aged 18-29 years in good health and CMV-seronegative. The specimen was PBMCs. The CDR3 loop is CASSQNSYEQYF. The CDR3 DNA is TGTGCCAGCAGCCAAAACTCCTACGAGCAGTACTTC. The full variable domain, rest sourced from reference TRBV11-2 and TRBJ2-7, is EAGVAQSPRYKIIEKRQSVAFWCNPISGHATLYWYQQILGQGPKLLIQFQNNGVVDDSQLPKDRFSAERLKGVDSTLKIQPAKLEDSAVYLCASSQNSYEQYFGPGTRLTVT.